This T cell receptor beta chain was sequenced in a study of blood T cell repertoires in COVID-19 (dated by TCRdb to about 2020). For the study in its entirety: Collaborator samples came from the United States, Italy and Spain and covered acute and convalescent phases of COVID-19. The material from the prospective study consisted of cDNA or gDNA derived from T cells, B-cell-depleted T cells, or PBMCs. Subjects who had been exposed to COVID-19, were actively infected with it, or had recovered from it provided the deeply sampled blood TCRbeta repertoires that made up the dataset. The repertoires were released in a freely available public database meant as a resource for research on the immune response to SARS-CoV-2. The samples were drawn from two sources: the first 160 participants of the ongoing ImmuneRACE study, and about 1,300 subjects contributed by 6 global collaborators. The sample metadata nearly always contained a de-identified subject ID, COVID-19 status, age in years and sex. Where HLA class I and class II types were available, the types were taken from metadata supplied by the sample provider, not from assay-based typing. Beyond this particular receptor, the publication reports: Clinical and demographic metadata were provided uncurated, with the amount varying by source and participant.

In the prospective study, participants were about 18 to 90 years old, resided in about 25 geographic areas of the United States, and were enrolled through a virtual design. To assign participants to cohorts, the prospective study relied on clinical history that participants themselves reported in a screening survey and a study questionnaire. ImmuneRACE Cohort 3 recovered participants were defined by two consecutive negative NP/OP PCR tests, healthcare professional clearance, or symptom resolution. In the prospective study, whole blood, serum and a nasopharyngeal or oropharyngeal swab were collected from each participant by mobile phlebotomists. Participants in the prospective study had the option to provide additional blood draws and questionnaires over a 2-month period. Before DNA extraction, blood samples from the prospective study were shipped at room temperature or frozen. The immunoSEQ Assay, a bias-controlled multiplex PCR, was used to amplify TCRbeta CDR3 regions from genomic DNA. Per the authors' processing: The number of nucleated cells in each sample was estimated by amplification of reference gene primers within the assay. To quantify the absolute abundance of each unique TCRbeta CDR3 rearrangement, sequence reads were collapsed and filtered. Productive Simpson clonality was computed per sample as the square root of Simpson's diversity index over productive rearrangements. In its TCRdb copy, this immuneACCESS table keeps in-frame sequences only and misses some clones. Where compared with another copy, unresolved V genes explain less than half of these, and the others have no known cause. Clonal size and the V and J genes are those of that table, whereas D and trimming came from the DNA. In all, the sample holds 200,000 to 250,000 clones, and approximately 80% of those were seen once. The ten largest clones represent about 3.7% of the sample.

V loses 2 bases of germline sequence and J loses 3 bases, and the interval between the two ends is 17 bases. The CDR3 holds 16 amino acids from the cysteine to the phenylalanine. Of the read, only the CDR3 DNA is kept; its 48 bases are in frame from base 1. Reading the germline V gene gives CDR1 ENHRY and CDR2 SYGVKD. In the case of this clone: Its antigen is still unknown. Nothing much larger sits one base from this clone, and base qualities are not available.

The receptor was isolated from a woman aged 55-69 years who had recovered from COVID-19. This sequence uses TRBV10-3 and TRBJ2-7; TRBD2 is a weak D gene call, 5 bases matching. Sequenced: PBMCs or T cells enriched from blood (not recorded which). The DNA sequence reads TGTGCCATCAGTGAGGGGGAGTCACAGTGGGGCTACGAGCAGTACTTC. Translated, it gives CAISEGESQWGYEQYF.